This T cell receptor (beta chain) was captured in a study of CD8 T cells in ankylosing spondylitis. Study-wide points: Reports say disease-linked clones showed up significantly more in matched ankylosing spondylitis synovial fluid. Peripheral blood samples showed relatively rare disease-linked clones, and these clones were CD8+.

With regard to this clonotype: The antigen remains undetermined.

The length of the CDR3 is 13 residues. V lost 6 bases to trimming and J lost 5 bases; unmatched junction nucleotides: 6. Molecular-barcoded quantitative 5'-RACE produced these TCR beta libraries. TCRdb ran MiXCR on the 5' RACE reads and lists one entry per CDR3 protein. The sample lists tens of thousands of distinct CDR3 sequences; roughly a sixth were seen once. The specimen was blood. This TCR was sampled from a male donor with ankylosing spondylitis or in good health (not recorded which). The rearrangement links TRBV12-3 or TRBV12-4 to TRBJ2-7; 8 nucleotides match TRBD1. This CDR3 reads CASRPTGVHEQYF. In DNA, the CDR3 is TGTGCCAGCAGGCCGACAGGGGTCCACGAGCAGTACTTC.